This passage covers 20 T cell receptor beta chains from one sample sequenced in a study of blood T cell repertoires in COVID-19. Here immunoSEQ multiplex PCR was the method, and the copy in TCRdb shows in-frame clones only, minus some. The sample lists approximately 280,000 clones; approximately 80% were seen once. The sequenced sample was PBMCs or T cells enriched from blood (not recorded which). Receptors were obtained from a man aged 35 to 55 who had been exposed to COVID-19.

The genes are TRBV6-5 and TRBJ1-2; unclear D gene. The CDR3 consists of 13 residues. Between the trimmed V and J ends, which lost 10 bases and 5 bases, there was a span of 17 bases. Germline V gene sequence: CDR1 MNHEY, CDR2 SVGAGI. The CDR3 nucleotides read TGTGCCACCCCGAGGCTCTGGGAGTATGGCTACACCTTC. Amino acid sequence: CATPRLWEYGYTF.

The CDR3 nucleotides are TGTGCCAGTTCGATCTACGGGAAAGGGACCCAGTACTTC. Encoded protein: CASSIYGKGTQYF. The rearrangement joins TRBV6-5 to TRBJ2-5; D possibly corresponds to TRBD2 (5 bases). This CDR3 contains 13 residues. Germline lookup yields CDR1 MNHEY and CDR2 SVGAGI. Trimming removed 9 bases at V and 7 bases at J, with 18 bases between.

This clone showed up just a few times. A read error is likely, as this CDR3 ends without the conserved phenylalanine or tryptophan. No DNA is shown, since the ends of the CDR3 on it are uncertain; the CDR3 is the one TCRdb lists. The V and J genes are TRBV6-5 and TRBJ2-7; whether TRBD2, the table's D call, matches the DNA was not checked. The germline gives CDR1 MNHEY, CDR2 SVGAGI. The CDR3 length is 14 residues, termini included. The CDR3 sequence is CASSRANDDPQTFK.

The chain's CDR3 is CASSVGQGQSYEQYF. The CDR3 DNA reads as TGTGCCAGCAGCGTCGGGCAGGGTCAATCCTACGAGCAGTACTTC. J is TRBJ2-7 and V is TRBV9; possible D gene TRBD1, 5 bases. The germline V gene encodes CDR1 SGDLS and CDR2 YYNGEE. The ends were cut back, 2 bases at V and 1 base at J, with 13 bases in the middle. The CDR3 totals 15 residues.

This sequence joins TRBV18 and TRBJ2-7, with TRBD1 matching over 7 bases. V dropped 2 bases and J dropped 0; count of bases not matched to a gene: 4. Germline V gives CDR1 KGHSH, CDR2 LQKENI. This CDR3 spans 15 amino acids. CDR3 DNA sequence: TGTGCCAGCTCACCAGGCACAGGGGCCTCCTACGAGCAGTACTTC. This codes for CASSPGTGASYEQYF.

The genes are TRBV9 and TRBJ2-3; no reliable D call. CDR3 size: 13 residues. V lost 4 bases and J 0 bases, leaving 6 bases between the germline ends. CDR1 and CDR2 (germline): SGDLS, YYNGEE. CDR3 in DNA: TGTGCCAGCAGCCCCCCTAGCACAGATACGCAGTATTTT. Amino acids: CASSPPSTDTQYF.

The table lists this clone with a few counts. The rearrangement links TRBV5-1 to TRBJ1-3; D unclear. The V gene lost 0 bases and the J gene lost 4 bases, with 2 bases spanning the gap. This CDR3 has 12 residues. Germline values: CDR1 SGHRS, CDR2 YFSETQ. CDR3 protein: CASSLAGNTIYF. CDR3 nucleotide sequence: TGCGCCAGCAGCTTGGCGGGAAACACCATATATTTT.

CDR3: CASSLEAQGSKLFF. CDR3 nucleotides: TGTGCCAGCAGCTTAGAGGCGCAGGGTTCGAAACTGTTTTTT. The chain employs TRBV7-9 and TRBJ1-4; a possible D gene is TRBD1 (5 bases). The CDR3 has 14 amino acids. Germline loops: CDR1 SEHNR, CDR2 FQNEAQ (reference sequence). V lost 1 base, J lost 11 bases, and 14 bases lay in between.

The CDR3 spells CASSLHSGRAANEQFF. In DNA, the CDR3 is TGTGCCAGCAGCTTGCACAGCGGGAGGGCCGCTAATGAGCAGTTCTTC. The chain recombines TRBV5-4 with TRBJ2-1; the match to TRBD2 covers 10 bases. Germline CDR1 SGHNT, CDR2 YYREEE (reference sequence). Germline trimming cut 1 base from V and 7 bases from J; bases unmatched to any gene: 8. This CDR3 is built from 16 residues.

The chain couples TRBV9 to TRBJ2-5, with D perhaps matching TRBD2 (5 bases). The CDR3 loop spans 15 amino acids. Looked up from germline, CDR1 is SGDLS and CDR2 is YYNGEE. Trimming left V 4 bases short and J 0 bases short, with 13 bases between. The CDR3 protein is CASSLRSGDQETQYF. The CDR3 region has the DNA TGTGCCAGCAGCTTGAGGTCCGGGGACCAAGAGACCCAGTACTTC.

The chain employs TRBV9 and TRBJ2-1, with 10 bases aligning to TRBD2. With V trimmed by 4 bases and J by 5 bases, 6 bases remained unmatched. The CDR3 loop spans 15 amino acids. CDR1 and CDR2 (germline): SGDLS, YYNGEE. CDR3 loop: CASSSSGSLDNEQFF. CDR3 sequence (DNA): TGTGCCAGCAGCTCTAGCGGGAGCCTCGACAATGAGCAGTTCTTC. Full variable domain (remainder filled in from reference TRBV9 and TRBJ2-1): DSGVTQTPKHLITATGQRVTLRCSPRSGDLSVYWYQQSLDQGLQFLIQYYNGEERAKGNILERFSAQQFPDLHSELNLSSLELGDSALYFCASSSSGSLDNEQFFGPGTRLTVL.

CDR3 DNA sequence: TGTGCCAGCTCACTATCCGATCACAGTAGGGGAGATACGCAGTATTTT. Its protein product is CASSLSDHSRGDTQYF. This chain links TRBV18 with TRBJ2-3, with TRBD1 as a possible D gene (5 bases). V was cut by 4 bases and J by 5 bases, with 19 bases left in between. CDR3 length equals 16 residues. Per germline, CDR1 KGHSH and CDR2 LQKENI.

The chain couples TRBV30 to TRBJ2-7; 7 bases align to TRBD2. The CDR3 runs to 14 residues. CDR1 GTSNPN and CDR2 SVGIG come from the germline V gene (reference sequence). Losses at the gene ends were 6 bases for V and 3 bases for J; bases not matched to a gene: 11. In DNA, the CDR3 is TGTGCCTGCCAACGATCTAGCGGCTACTACGAGCAGTACTTC. It encodes CACQRSSGYYEQYF.

V and J are TRBV25-1 and TRBJ2-2, with 7 bases fitting TRBD1. Germline CDR1 and CDR2: MGHDK and SYGVNS. This CDR3 has 17 residues. V lost 4 bases and J lost 1; bases outside the gene matches: 9. The CDR3 region has the DNA TGTGCCAGCAGTGCCCGGACAGGAGATATGAACACCGGGGAGCTGTTTTTT. Amino acids: CASSARTGDMNTGELFF.

This clone was detected a few times. The V and J genes are TRBV28 and TRBJ2-5, with TRBD1 matching 8 bases. Trimming cost V 10 bases and J 4 bases; bases outside gene matches: 14. CDR1 is MDHEN, CDR2 SYDVKM, per germline. This CDR3 is built from 15 residues. This CDR3 is CAIRTGSGRGETQYF. In nucleotides, the CDR3 is TGTGCCATTCGGACAGGGTCTGGCCGGGGAGAGACCCAGTACTTC.

This clone was counted a few times. J is TRBJ1-5 and V is TRBV9, with TRBD1 matching 8 bases. Germline assignment: CDR1 SGDLS and CDR2 YYNGEE. With V trimmed by 4 bases and J by 6 bases, 12 bases remained unmatched. The CDR3 is 16 residues long. The CDR3 DNA sequence: TGTGCCAGCAGCTTAGGACAGGGAGGTGGGGGTCAGCCCCAGCATTTT. Translation gives CASSLGQGGGGQPQHF.

The chain joins TRBV5-1 to TRBJ2-7; 7 bases align to TRBD2. V lost 1 base, J lost 3 bases, and 4 bases stayed unmatched. The germline CDR1 and CDR2 sequences are SGHRS and YFSETQ. The CDR3 extends over 14 amino acids. This chain's CDR3 is CASSLSSGVYEQYF. The CDR3 DNA is TGCGCCAGCAGCTTGTCTAGCGGAGTCTACGAGCAGTACTTC. Based on the CDR3 plus reference TRBV5-1 and TRBJ2-7, the full variable domain is KAGVTQTPRYLIKTRGQQVTLSCSPISGHRSVSWYQQTPGQGLQFLFEYFSETQRNKGNFPGRFSGRQFSNSRSEMNVSTLELGDSALYLCASSLSSGVYEQYFGPGTRLTVT.

This chain joins TRBV10-2 and TRBJ2-7; the match to TRBD1 covers 8 bases. Losses at the gene ends were 5 bases for V and 3 bases for J; bases not matched to a gene: 3. The CDR3 runs 13 residues. Germline-derived CDR1 and CDR2 are WSHSY and SAAADI. CDR3 in amino acids: CASSIGQGYEQYF. The CDR3 DNA follows: TGCGCCAGCAGTATTGGACAGGGCTACGAGCAGTACTTC.

A few counts support this clone. The chain combines TRBV7-3 with TRBJ2-7; 11 bases align to TRBD2. Germline values: CDR1 SGHTA, CDR2 FQGTGA. V lost 4 bases to trimming and J lost 5 bases; unmatched junction nucleotides: 22. This CDR3 has 20 residues. The chain's CDR3 is CASSSLTSGRLSTPKDEQYF. The CDR3 nucleotides read TGTGCCAGCAGCTCCCTTACTAGCGGGAGACTTAGTACCCCCAAGGACGAGCAGTACTTC.

Comment on this clone: Here the CDR3 omits its conserved ending phenylalanine or tryptophan, so a read error is the likely source. The genes are TRBV20-1 and TRBJ1-2; D is perhaps TRBD1 (5 bases). The germline V and J ends were trimmed by 6 bases and 8 bases, with 28 bases remaining between them. The CDR3 sequence is 16 residues long. CDR1 and CDR2 from the germline V gene are DFQATT and SNEGSKA (reference sequence). The CDR3 DNA reads TGCAGTGCCAGTTCCCCCCTCTACGGGCAGGGTGGCGGCTACACCCTC. Amino acids: CSASSPLYGQGGGYTL.